The 25 T cell receptor beta chains listed next were all sequenced from one sample in a study of cytomegalovirus exposure and HLA in healthy donors (dated by TCRdb to about 2017). The method was the immunoSEQ multiplex PCR assay. For the multiplex PCR, a mixture combining 60 forward primers for TCR Vbeta segments and 13 reverse primers for TCR Jbeta segments was used. Here the immuneACCESS table is served through TCRdb, limited to in-frame sequences with V and J called. Missing clones are a known gap in these copies; in checked studies unresolved V genes cover under half, and the rest lacks a known reason. A total of around 80,000 clones appear in this sample, under 65% of them only once. Of the sample, 4.4% is held by the ten largest clones. The sample consisted of PBMCs. All receptors derive from a male donor in good health and CMV-seropositive.

The chain has TRBV5-1 and TRBJ2-1; TRBD1 agrees at 9 bases. The CDR3 has 15 amino acids. The germline V gene encodes CDR1 SGHRS and CDR2 YFSETQ. Unmatched junction bases numbered 7, after V lost 7 bases and J lost 2 bases. DNA for the CDR3: TGCGCCAGCCGCCACCGGGACAGGGCCTACAATGAGCAGTTCTTC. Amino acids: CASRHRDRAYNEQFF.

In this sample, this clone turned up a few times. The DNA of the CDR3 is TGTGCCAGCAGCGTAGCTCCGGCGGGCGAGCAGTACTTC. It translates to CASSVAPAGEQYF. The V and J genes are TRBV9 and TRBJ2-7; a possible D gene is TRBD2 (5 bases). V lost 0 bases to trimming and J lost 6 bases, with 10 bases between them. The CDR3 has 13 amino acids. CDR1 is SGDLS and CDR2 is YYNGEE in the germline V gene.

This chain joins TRBV7-2 and TRBJ2-7; D not resolved. V was pared by 5 bases and J by 2 bases, with 13 bases between. The CDR3 contains 14 residues. Per germline, CDR1 SGHTA and CDR2 FQGNSA. The CDR3 here is CASSRGTSPYEQYF. The CDR3 DNA is TGTGCCAGCAGCCGCGGAACCTCTCCCTACGAGCAGTACTTC.

The chain is built from TRBV7-9 and TRBJ2-2; no clear D. The CDR3 totals 11 residues. Germline V gene lookup returns CDR1 SEHNR and CDR2 FQNEAQ (reference sequence). V dropped 6 bases and J dropped 7 bases, with 6 bases sitting between them. CDR3 sequence: CASSPGGELFF. The CDR3 DNA is TGTGCCAGCAGTCCCGGCGGGGAGCTGTTTTTT.

The chain couples TRBV29-1 to TRBJ2-7, with D maybe TRBD1 (5 bases). With 3 bases removed from V and 3 bases from J, the gap between germline ends came to 9 bases. The CDR3 spans 12 residues. Germline V gene lookup returns CDR1 SQVTM and CDR2 ANQGSEA. This CDR3 is CSVEVTDYEQYF. For the CDR3, the DNA is TGCAGCGTTGAGGTGACAGACTACGAGCAGTACTTC.

The rearrangement links TRBV7-3 to TRBJ1-6; maybe TRBD1 (6 bases). The CDR3 has 16 amino acids. V lost 1 base, J lost 5 bases, and 12 bases lay in between. Looked up from germline, CDR1 is SGHTA and CDR2 is FQGTGA. CDR3 in DNA: TGTGCCAGCAGCTTAAATGGCCAGGGGAATAATTCACCCCTCCACTTT. It is translated as CASSLNGQGNNSPLHF.

This clone was detected a few times. The CDR3 sequence: CASRPQMGGQWNQPQHF. The CDR3 DNA follows: TGTGCCAGTAGGCCCCAAATGGGGGGACAGTGGAATCAGCCCCAGCATTTT. The chain joins TRBV19 to TRBJ1-5; 7 bases are a match to TRBD1. V lost 6 bases, J lost 4 bases, and 15 bases stayed unmatched. This CDR3 spans 17 amino acids. From germline, CDR1 is LNHDA and CDR2 SQIVND (reference sequence).

The V and J genes are TRBV19 and TRBJ2-7, with D perhaps TRBD1 (6 bases). The ends were cut back, 4 bases at V and 1 base at J, with 11 bases in the middle. The CDR3 runs to 14 residues. Germline CDR1 LNHDA, CDR2 SQIVND (reference sequence). CDR3 coding DNA: TGTGCCAGTAGTAACAGGGACGGATCCTACGAGCAGTACTTC. Translating it yields CASSNRDGSYEQYF.

The chain combines TRBV19 with TRBJ1-5, with 7 nucleotides matching TRBD1. CDR1 LNHDA and CDR2 SQIVND come from the germline V gene (reference sequence). Trimming took 6 bases from V and 3 from J; bases not matched to a gene: 2. The CDR3 length is 13 residues. The CDR3 DNA is TGTGCCAGTAGGACAGGGATCAATCAGCCCCAGCATTTT. Amino acid sequence: CASRTGINQPQHF.

The chain is built from TRBV2 and TRBJ2-7, with D unclear. Trimming removed 3 bases at V and 7 bases at J, with 7 bases between. Germline V CDR1 and CDR2: SNHLY, FYNNEI. The CDR3 consists of 11 residues. The CDR3 DNA sequence: TGTGCCAGCAGTGACCCTAGAGAGCAGTACTTC. It specifies CASSDPREQYF.

The rearrangement uses TRBV18 and TRBJ1-1, with TRBD1 matching 7 bases. Germline V lookup: CDR1 KGHSH, CDR2 LQKENI. This CDR3 is 15 amino acids long. J was trimmed by 4 bases and V by 3 bases; bases with no gene match: 8. CDR3 in DNA: TGTGCCAGCTCACCGACAGAGGGGGCTACCACTGAAGCTTTCTTT. Encoded protein: CASSPTEGATTEAFF. Looking up the rest from reference TRBV18 and TRBJ1-1 gives the full variable domain: NAGVMQNPRHLVRRRGQEARLRCSPMKGHSHVYWYRQLPEEGLKFMVYLQKENIIDESGMPKERFSAEFPKEGPSILRIQQVVRGDSAAYFCASSPTEGATTEAFFGQGTRLTVV.

This clone was counted a single time. The CDR3 DNA is TGTGCCAGCAGTTTTGCGCGGGATTGGGGAACAGATACGCAGTATTTT. Translation: CASSFARDWGTDTQYF. The J gene is TRBJ2-3, the V gene TRBV28; a possible D gene is TRBD2 (6 bases). The V end lost 3 bases, the J end lost 3 bases, and 16 bases lay between the germline ends. This CDR3 comprises 16 residues. From germline, CDR1 is MDHEN and CDR2 SYDVKM.

J is TRBJ2-7 and V is TRBV4-1; 7 nucleotides align to TRBD1. J lost 6 bases, V lost 5 bases, and 10 bases had no gene match. The CDR3 extends over 14 amino acids. CDR1 MGHRA and CDR2 YSYEKL come from the germline V gene. In DNA form, the CDR3 reads TGCGCCAGCAGCGAGCCAGGGGGATTCGGCGAGCAGTACTTC. Translated: CASSEPGGFGEQYF.

J is TRBJ1-3 and V is TRBV2; tentative D call: TRBD1 (5 bases). The CDR3 is 15 amino acids. Germline V gene lookup returns CDR1 SNHLY and CDR2 FYNNEI. V lost 5 bases to trimming and J lost 0 bases, with 11 bases between them. This CDR3 reads CASSPQVISGNTIYF. DNA for the CDR3: TGTGCCAGCAGTCCACAGGTGATCTCTGGAAACACCATATATTTT.

The sample holds a few counts of this clone. This sequence joins TRBV15 and TRBJ2-3, with 11 bases matching TRBD2. CDR1 LNHNV and CDR2 YYDKDF come from the germline V gene (reference sequence). The V segment lost 4 bases and the J segment 1 base; nucleotides outside the gene matches: 1. The CDR3 contains 15 residues. The CDR3 sequence is CATSILAGGTDTQYF. The CDR3 region has the DNA TGTGCCACCAGCATACTAGCGGGGGGCACAGATACGCAGTATTTT.

The J gene is TRBJ1-2, the V gene TRBV28; D unclear. The ends were cut back, 6 bases at V and 1 base at J, with 6 bases in the middle. The CDR3 contains 12 residues. The germline V gene encodes CDR1 MDHEN and CDR2 SYDVKM. CDR3 bases: TGTGCCAGCAGCGGGAGTAACTATGGCTACACCTTC. This translates into CASSGSNYGYTF.

The chain joins TRBV28 to TRBJ2-2; the D is unclear. Per germline, CDR1 MDHEN and CDR2 SYDVKM. The germline V and J ends were trimmed by 5 bases and 4 bases, with 20 bases remaining between them. There are 17 residues in the CDR3. The CDR3 region is CASSPRLTLRGTGELFF. In DNA, the CDR3 is TGTGCCAGCAGTCCCCGTTTGACTTTGCGAGGCACCGGGGAGCTGTTTTTT. The full variable domain, its missing parts supplied by reference TRBV28 and TRBJ2-2, is DVKVTQSSRYLVKRTGEKVFLECVQDMDHENMFWYRQDPGLGLRLIYFSYDVKMKEKGDIPEGYSVSREKKERFSLILESASTNQTSMYLCASSPRLTLRGTGELFFGEGSRLTVL.

V is TRBV6-4 and J is TRBJ2-5; 8 nucleotides match TRBD2. J gave up 5 bases and V 4 bases, and 9 bases lay outside the gene matches. This CDR3 has 15 amino acids. Germline CDR1 reads MRHNA; CDR2 reads SNTAGT. This chain's CDR3 is CASSAPSGSGETQYF. The DNA of the CDR3 is TGTGCCAGCAGTGCCCCGAGCGGGAGCGGGGAGACCCAGTACTTC.

This chain links TRBV30 with TRBJ1-2; the match to TRBD1 covers 9 bases. Trimming removed 8 bases from V and 8 bases from J; junction bases left unmatched: 6. This CDR3 is built from 11 residues. CDR1 GTSNPN and CDR2 SVGIG come from the germline V gene (reference sequence). For the CDR3, the DNA is TGTGCCCTTCGACAGGGGGAAGGCTACACCTTC. Translating gives CALRQGEGYTF.

About this clone: The junction departs from the called germline gene at one end, perhaps through a read error. This chain uses TRBV7-2 with TRBJ1-1; TRBD1 matches 7 bases. The CDR3 is 16 residues long. Germline V gene sequence: CDR1 SGHTA, CDR2 FQGNSA. The CDR3 region is CASSYYPGGLKTEAFF. In nucleotides, the CDR3 is TGTGCCAGCAGCTATTACCCAGGGGGGTTGAAAACTGAAGCTTTCTTT.

The chain uses TRBV29-1 and TRBJ2-1; 7 positions match TRBD2. The CDR3 has 11 residues. V shed 7 bases, J shed 6 bases, and the junction held 3 bases outside the gene matches. Germline assignment: CDR1 SQVTM and CDR2 ANQGSEA. In nucleotides, the CDR3 is TGCAGCGGGGGGGAGGGCAATGAGCAGTTCTTC. Translated: CSGGEGNEQFF.

The chain joins TRBV7-9 to TRBJ2-3; D remains ambiguous. Trimming took off 4 bases at V and 0 bases at J, with 8 bases between the two ends. Germline CDR1 reads SEHNR; CDR2 reads FQNEAQ (reference sequence). CDR3 size: 14 residues. The CDR3 sequence: CASSSPPSTDTQYF. The CDR3 region has the DNA TGTGCCAGCAGCTCCCCCCCTAGCACAGATACGCAGTATTTT.

The J gene is TRBJ2-5, the V gene TRBV28; 7 bases fit TRBD1. This CDR3 is 14 amino acids long. Germline V gene data show CDR1 as MDHEN and CDR2 as SYDVKM. V gave up 3 bases and J gave up 5 bases; unmatched junction bases: 6. The CDR3 spells CASSLTGRMETQYF. Written as DNA, the CDR3 is TGTGCCAGCAGTTTGACAGGGAGAATGGAGACCCAGTACTTC.

This rearrangement joins TRBV18 to TRBJ2-3, with TRBD2 as a possible D gene (5 bases). CDR1 and CDR2 (germline): KGHSH, LQKENI. V was cut by 3 bases and J by 3 bases, with 16 bases left in between. This CDR3 is 16 amino acids long. The CDR3 here is CASSPLDSRVTDTQYF. CDR3 DNA sequence: TGTGCCAGCTCACCGTTAGACTCGCGGGTGACAGATACGCAGTATTTT.

DNA for the CDR3: TGCGCCAGCAGCTTGGGTGCCAGGATCTATAATTCACCCCTCCACTTT. Its protein is CASSLGARIYNSPLHF. The rearrangement joins TRBV5-1 to TRBJ1-6; D is uncertain. The V end lost 0 bases, the J end lost 3 bases, and 10 bases lay between the germline ends. The CDR3 loop spans 16 amino acids. From germline, CDR1 is SGHRS and CDR2 YFSETQ.